This T cell receptor (beta chain) emerged from a study of blood T cells in healthy people across ages. Study results and limitations: When set beside aged donors, long-lived donors presented more naive CD4+ cells and higher diversity.

Per sample, no less than 6 micrograms of total RNA were extracted. A second PCR, run for about 6 to 12 cycles, used a sample-barcoded 5' primer plus a J-beta primer mix. TCRdb called the 5' RACE reads again in MiXCR, with one record for every CDR3 protein. The data show more than 800,000 distinct CDR3 sequences, with under 55% seen just once and approximately 17% held by the top ten. V dropped 6 bases and J dropped 3; count of bases not matched to a gene: 4. Germline V lookup: CDR1 DFQATT, CDR2 SNEGSKA (reference sequence). The CDR3 extends over 15 amino acids. For this clonotype: The target antigen is unknown.

The sequence was obtained from a woman aged 60 to 75 in good health. The sample consisted of blood. The chain couples TRBV20-1 to TRBJ2-1; 14 bases map to TRBD2. The CDR3 DNA follows: TGCAGTGCAAGACTAGCGGGAGGGGTCTACAATGAGCAGTTCTTC. Translation: CSARLAGGVYNEQFF.